This record looks at one T cell receptor beta chain sequence and its context. These data are taken from a study of blood T cell repertoires in COVID-19. Libraries were prepared by immunoSEQ multiplex PCR; TCRdb keeps only in-frame clonotypes and omits some of them. The table lists 250,000 to 350,000 clones, around nine tenths of them singletons, with approximately 12% in the top ten. Sequences were obtained from peripheral blood. This TCR was recovered from a woman aged 55-75 years with acute or convalescent COVID-19.

CDR3 region: CAGNRQGAGDGYTF. The CDR3 DNA reads TGTGCCGGAAACCGACAGGGGGCAGGTGATGGCTACACCTTC. The chain joins TRBV2 to TRBJ1-2; 10 bases agree with TRBD1. The CDR3 is made up of 14 amino acids. The germline CDR1 and CDR2 sequences are SNHLY and FYNNEI. J was trimmed by 6 bases and V by 11 bases; bases with no gene match: 12.